This TCR beta chain was identified during a study of blood T cells in healthy people across ages. Study-wide results and caveats: In older individuals, TCR beta diversity per million T cells was lower, falling roughly linearly with age. Diversity figures based on one million T cells were deemed too low.

The CDR3 is 19 amino acids. The germline gives CDR1 MGHRA, CDR2 YSYEKL. The authors drew approximately 10 milliliters of peripheral blood from each donor. PCR was performed a second time for about 7 to 11 cycles using a sample-barcoded 5' primer and a J-beta primer mix. Every cDNA was tagged by a template-switch adaptor with 12 random nucleotides. A single record per CDR3 protein comes from TCRdb applying MiXCR to the 5' RACE reads. The data show approximately 680,000 distinct CDR3 sequences, with around 32% seen just once and less than 20% held by the top ten. This clonotype was found a few times. Its antigen remains unidentified.

Material for sequencing was blood. This receptor was taken from a woman older than 75 in good health. The V gene is TRBV4-1, the J gene TRBJ2-1; TRBD2 matches at 14 bases. The J call is in doubt because the DNA end fits TRBJ2-7 better. This CDR3 is CASSHDPGLAGAFYNEQYF. The CDR3, as DNA: TGCGCCAGCAGCCACGATCCGGGACTAGCGGGAGCCTTCTACAATGAGCAGTACTTC.